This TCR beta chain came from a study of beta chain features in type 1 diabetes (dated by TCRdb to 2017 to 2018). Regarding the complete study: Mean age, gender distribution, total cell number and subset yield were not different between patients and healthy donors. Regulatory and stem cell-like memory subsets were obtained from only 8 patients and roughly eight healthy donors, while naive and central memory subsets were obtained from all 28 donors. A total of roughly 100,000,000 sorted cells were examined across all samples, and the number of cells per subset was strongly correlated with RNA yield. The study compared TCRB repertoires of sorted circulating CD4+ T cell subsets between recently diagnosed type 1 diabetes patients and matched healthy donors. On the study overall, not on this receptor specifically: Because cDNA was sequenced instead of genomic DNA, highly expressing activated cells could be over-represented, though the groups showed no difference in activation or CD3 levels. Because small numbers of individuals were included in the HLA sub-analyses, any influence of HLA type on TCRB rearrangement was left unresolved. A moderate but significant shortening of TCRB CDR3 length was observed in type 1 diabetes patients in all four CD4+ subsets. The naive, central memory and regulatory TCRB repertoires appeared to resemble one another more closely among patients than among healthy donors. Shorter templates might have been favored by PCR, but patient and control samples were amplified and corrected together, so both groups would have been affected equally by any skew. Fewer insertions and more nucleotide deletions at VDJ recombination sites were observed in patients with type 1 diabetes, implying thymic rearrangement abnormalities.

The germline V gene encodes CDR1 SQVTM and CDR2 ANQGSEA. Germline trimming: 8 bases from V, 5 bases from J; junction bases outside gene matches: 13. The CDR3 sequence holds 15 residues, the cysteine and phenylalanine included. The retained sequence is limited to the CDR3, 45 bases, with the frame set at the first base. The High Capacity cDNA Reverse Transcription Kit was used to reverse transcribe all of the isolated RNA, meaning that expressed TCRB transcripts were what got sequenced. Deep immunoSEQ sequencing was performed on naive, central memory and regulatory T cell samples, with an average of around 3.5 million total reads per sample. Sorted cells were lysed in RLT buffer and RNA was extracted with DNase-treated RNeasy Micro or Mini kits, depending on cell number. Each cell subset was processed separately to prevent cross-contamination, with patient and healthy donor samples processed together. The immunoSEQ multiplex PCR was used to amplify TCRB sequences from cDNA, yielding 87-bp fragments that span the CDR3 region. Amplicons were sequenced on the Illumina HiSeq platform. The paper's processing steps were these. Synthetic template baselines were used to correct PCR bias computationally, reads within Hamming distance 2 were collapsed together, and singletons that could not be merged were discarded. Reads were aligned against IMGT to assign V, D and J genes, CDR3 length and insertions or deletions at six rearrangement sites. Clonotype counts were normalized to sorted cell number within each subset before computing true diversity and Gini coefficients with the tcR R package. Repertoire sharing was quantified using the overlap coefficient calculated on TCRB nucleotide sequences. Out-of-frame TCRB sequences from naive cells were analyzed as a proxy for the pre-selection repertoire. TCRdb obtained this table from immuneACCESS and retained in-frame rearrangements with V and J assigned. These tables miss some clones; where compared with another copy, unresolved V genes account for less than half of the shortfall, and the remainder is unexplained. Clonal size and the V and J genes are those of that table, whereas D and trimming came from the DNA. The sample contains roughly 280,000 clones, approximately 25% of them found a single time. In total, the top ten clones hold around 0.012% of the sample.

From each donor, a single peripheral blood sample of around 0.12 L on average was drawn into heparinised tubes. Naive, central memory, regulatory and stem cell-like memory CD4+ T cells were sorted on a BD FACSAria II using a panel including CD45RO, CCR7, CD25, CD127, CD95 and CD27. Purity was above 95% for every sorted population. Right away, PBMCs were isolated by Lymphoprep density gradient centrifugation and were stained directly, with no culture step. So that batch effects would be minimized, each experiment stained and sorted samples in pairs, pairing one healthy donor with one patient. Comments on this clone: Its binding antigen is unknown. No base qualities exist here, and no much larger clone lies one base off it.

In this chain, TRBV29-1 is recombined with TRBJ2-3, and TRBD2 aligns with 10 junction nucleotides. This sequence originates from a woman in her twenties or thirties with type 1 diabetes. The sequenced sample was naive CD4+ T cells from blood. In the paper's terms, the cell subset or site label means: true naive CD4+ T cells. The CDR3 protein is CSHFGRAGGIDTQYF. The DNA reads TGCAGCCACTTCGGCCGAGCGGGAGGGATAGATACGCAGTATTTT.